These 8 T cell receptor beta chains came from one sample sequenced in a study of chemoradiotherapy in HPV16-positive cancers. Assay: immunoSEQ multiplex PCR; the TCRdb copy retains only in-frame clones and omits some. The sample lists approximately 38,000 clones, just under 80% occurring once. Sequencing was performed on blood, taken from a patient who underwent chemoradiotherapy. The receptor source for this set is a human donor with HPV-associated anogenital cancer.

The gene calls are TRBV14 and TRBJ2-5; D is undetermined. Per the germline V gene, CDR1 is SGHDN and CDR2 is FVKESK. This CDR3 is 12 amino acids long. The V gene lost 4 bases and the J gene lost 5 bases, with 8 bases spanning the gap. DNA of the CDR3: TGTGCCAGCAGCCCCCGGCGGGAGACCCAGTACTTC. Translated, it gives CASSPRRETQYF.

The chain carries TRBV2 and TRBJ2-6; 9 bases match TRBD1. Looked up from germline, CDR1 is SNHLY and CDR2 is FYNNEI. The ends lost 6 bases at V and 1 base at J; junction bases unmatched: 4. The CDR3 length is 16 residues. The CDR3 nucleotides are TGTGCCAGCAGCGGGACAGGGCAATCTGGGGCCAACGTCCTGACTTTC. Translation: CASSGTGQSGANVLTF.

The CDR3 bases are TGTGCCTGGAGTGTAGAGCTAGCGGGGGCCTTCGGGGCCACCGGGGAGCTGTTTTTT. Translation gives CAWSVELAGAFGATGELFF. V and J are TRBV30 and TRBJ2-2; TRBD2 aligns across 10 bases. Germline V gene data show CDR1 as GTSNPN and CDR2 as SVGIG (reference sequence). The CDR3 loop spans 19 amino acids. V lost 0 bases, J lost 4 bases, and 14 bases stayed unmatched.

The rearrangement uses TRBV6-1 and TRBJ2-3; D is perhaps TRBD2 (7 bases). The CDR3 loop spans 16 amino acids. V was clipped by 0 bases and J by 4 bases, with 14 bases between them. Germline lookup yields CDR1 MNHNS and CDR2 SASEGT. CDR3 protein: CASSEATAGASDTQYF. CDR3 nucleotides: TGTGCCAGCAGTGAAGCTACGGCGGGGGCTTCAGATACGCAGTATTTT.

The rearrangement uses TRBV6-5 and TRBJ2-4; the match to TRBD1 covers 7 bases. Losses at the gene ends were 6 bases for V and 5 bases for J; bases not matched to a gene: 7. The CDR3 length is 14 residues. Per the germline V gene, CDR1 is MNHEY and CDR2 is SVGAGI. CDR3 loop: CASRSQGNENIQYF. Written as DNA, the CDR3 is TGTGCCAGCAGGTCACAGGGGAACGAAAACATTCAGTACTTC.

The chain links TRBV20-1 to TRBJ2-1, with 7 positions matching TRBD2. Unmatched junction bases numbered 3, after V lost 6 bases and J lost 7 bases. CDR3 length: 11 amino acids. Per the germline V gene, CDR1 is DFQATT and CDR2 is SNEGSKA (reference sequence). CDR3 loop: CSARTSNEQFF. CDR3 sequence (DNA): TGCAGTGCCAGGACTAGTAATGAGCAGTTCTTC.

CDR3 sequence (DNA): TGTGCCAGCAGTGAATATCGGGACAGGGAGACCCAGTACTTC. It translates to CASSEYRDRETQYF. The rearrangement links TRBV25-1 to TRBJ2-5; 8 positions agree with TRBD1. The CDR3 consists of 14 residues. V was clipped by 0 bases and J by 5 bases; unmatched bases: 2. Looked up from germline, CDR1 is MGHDK and CDR2 is SYGVNS.

This chain connects TRBV6-5 to TRBJ1-1, with D unclear. CDR1 and CDR2 (germline): MNHEY, SVGAGI. CDR3 size: 14 residues. V was pared by 2 bases and J by 1 base, with 8 bases between. CDR3: CASSYAIGNTEAFF. Here the CDR3 DNA reads TGTGCCAGCAGTTACGCTATCGGGAACACTGAAGCTTTCTTT.